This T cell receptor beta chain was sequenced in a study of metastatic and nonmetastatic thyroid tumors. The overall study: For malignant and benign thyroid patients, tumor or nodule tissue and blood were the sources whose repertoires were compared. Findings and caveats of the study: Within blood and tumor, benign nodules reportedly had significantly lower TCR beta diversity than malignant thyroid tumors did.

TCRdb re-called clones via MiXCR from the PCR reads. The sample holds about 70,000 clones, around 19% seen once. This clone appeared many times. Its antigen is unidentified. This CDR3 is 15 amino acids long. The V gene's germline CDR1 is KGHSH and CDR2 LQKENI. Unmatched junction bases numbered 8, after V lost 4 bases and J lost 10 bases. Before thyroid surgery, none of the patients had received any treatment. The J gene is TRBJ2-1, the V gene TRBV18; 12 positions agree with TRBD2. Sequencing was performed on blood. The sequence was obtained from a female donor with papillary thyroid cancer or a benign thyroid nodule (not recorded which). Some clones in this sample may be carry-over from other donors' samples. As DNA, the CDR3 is TGTGCCAGCTCACTTACTAGCGGGAGGAATGAAGAGCAGTTCTTC. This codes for CASSLTSGRNEEQFF.